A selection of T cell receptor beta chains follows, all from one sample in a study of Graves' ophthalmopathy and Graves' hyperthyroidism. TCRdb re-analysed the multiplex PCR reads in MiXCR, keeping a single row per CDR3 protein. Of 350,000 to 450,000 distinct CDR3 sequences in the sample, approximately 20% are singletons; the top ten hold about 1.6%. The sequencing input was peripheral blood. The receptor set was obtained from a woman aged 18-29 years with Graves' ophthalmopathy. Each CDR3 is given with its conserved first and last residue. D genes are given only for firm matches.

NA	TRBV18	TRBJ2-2	CASSPWDRANTGELFF
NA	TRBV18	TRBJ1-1	CASAKPGPSEAFF
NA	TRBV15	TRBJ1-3	CATSSFTSGSSGNTIYF
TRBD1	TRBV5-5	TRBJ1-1	CASSLEIQGGRTEAFF
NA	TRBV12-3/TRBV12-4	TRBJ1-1	CASGWSGVDTEAFF
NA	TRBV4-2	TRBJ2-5	CASSDHMYQETQYF
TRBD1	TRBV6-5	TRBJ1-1	CASSYYHGTGGTEAFF
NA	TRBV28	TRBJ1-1	CASSPPTLNTEAFF
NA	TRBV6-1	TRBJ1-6	CASSRGVDYNSPLHF
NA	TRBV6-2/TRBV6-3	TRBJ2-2	CASSYQGPGELFF
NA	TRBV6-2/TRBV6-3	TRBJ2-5	CASRTMQETQYF
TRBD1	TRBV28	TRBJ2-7	CASEKGQGPEQYF
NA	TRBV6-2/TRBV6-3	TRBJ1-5	CASSYPPFDRTYNQPQHF
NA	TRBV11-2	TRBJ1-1	CASSSTGGGHTEAFF
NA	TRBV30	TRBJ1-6	CAWSGARNNSPLHF
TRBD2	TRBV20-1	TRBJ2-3	CSASGASGVPSTDTQYF
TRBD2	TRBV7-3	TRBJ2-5	CASSLRSGRAETQYF
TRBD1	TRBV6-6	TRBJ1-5	CASSSGPGTGKHSNQPQHF
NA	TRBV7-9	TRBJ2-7	CASSLGMEREQYF
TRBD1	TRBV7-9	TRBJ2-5	CASSLWDRSQETQYF
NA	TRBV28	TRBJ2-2	CASLKGEANTGELFF
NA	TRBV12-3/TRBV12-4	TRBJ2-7	CASSRGRDSYEQYF
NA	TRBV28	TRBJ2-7	CASSFTLGTGSHTYEQYF
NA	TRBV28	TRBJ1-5	CASSLGGADSNQPQHF
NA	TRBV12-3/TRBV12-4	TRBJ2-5	CASSPNLVGTQYF
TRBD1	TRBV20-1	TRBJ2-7	CSARDRGEYEQYF
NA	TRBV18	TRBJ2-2	CASSPRPLEITGELFF
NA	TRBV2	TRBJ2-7	CATGPGYEQYF
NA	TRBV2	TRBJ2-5	CASSEGPGLLKTQYF
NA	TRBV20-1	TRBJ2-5	CSARRQGRYQETQYF
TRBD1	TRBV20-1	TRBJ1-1	CSAKRWDRGTEAFF
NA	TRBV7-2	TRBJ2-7	CASSLHGDEQYF
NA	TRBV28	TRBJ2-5	CASSLDGEAETQYF
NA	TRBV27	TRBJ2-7	CASSLWGGVSYEQYF
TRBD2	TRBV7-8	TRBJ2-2	CASSSRLLSGSTTGELFF
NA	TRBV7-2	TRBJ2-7	CASSFAGTQTYEQYF
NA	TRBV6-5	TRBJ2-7	CATRRDSTYEQYF